This entry lists 20 T cell receptor beta chains sequenced from one sample in a study of T cell responses to AZD1222 COVID-19 vaccine. Some clones are missing from TCRdb's copy, which holds only in-frame ones; the method was immunoSEQ multiplex PCR. The sample holds fewer than 110,000 clones, around 90% seen once. The sequences come from peripheral blood, collected on day 0 of AZD1222 vaccination. Every receptor here comes from an adult in good health.

V is TRBV7-9 and J is TRBJ2-7; maybe TRBD2 (6 bases). Trimming removed 5 bases at V and 6 bases at J, with 14 bases between. This CDR3 is 13 amino acids long. Germline V gives CDR1 SEHNR, CDR2 FQNEAQ (reference sequence). For the CDR3, the DNA is TGTGCCAGCAGCCGTACTAGCAAACCCGAGCAGTACTTC. It yields the protein CASSRTSKPEQYF. Together with reference TRBV7-9 and TRBJ2-7, the CDR3 gives the full variable domain: DTGVSQNPRHKITKRGQNVTFRCDPISEHNRLYWYRQTLGQGPEFLTYFQNEAQLEKSRLLSDRFSAERPKGSFSTLEIQRTEQGDSAMYLCASSRTSKPEQYFGPGTRLTVT.

This clone was observed a few times. V gene TRBV5-1 combines with J gene TRBJ1-4; D gene ambiguous. The CDR3 has 15 residues. Between the trimmed V and J ends, which lost 6 bases and 0 bases, there was a span of 12 bases. CDR1 and CDR2 from the germline V gene are SGHRS and YFSETQ. The CDR3 bases are TGCGCCAGCACCAACCACATGGCAACTAATGAAAAACTGTTTTTT. Its translation: CASTNHMATNEKLFF.

This chain uses TRBV2 with TRBJ1-2, with no clear D. Germline assignment: CDR1 SNHLY and CDR2 FYNNEI. The CDR3 covers 12 residues. The V end was cut by 5 bases, the J end by 4 bases, with 8 bases between. The CDR3 DNA follows: TGTGCCAGCAGTCCGAATACCTATGGCTACACCTTC. It specifies CASSPNTYGYTF.

CDR3 in amino acids: CASSVAGGETQYF. The CDR3 region has the DNA TGTGCCAGCAGCGTAGCTGGAGGAGAGACCCAGTACTTC. This rearrangement joins TRBV9 to TRBJ2-5, with D perhaps TRBD2 (5 bases). The germline V gene has CDR1 SGDLS and CDR2 YYNGEE. This CDR3 has 13 amino acids. The V end lost 0 bases, the J end lost 4 bases, and 7 bases lay between the germline ends.

This clone was seen a single time. The chain carries TRBV10-3 and TRBJ2-1; D is possibly TRBD1 or TRBD2 (5 bases each). V was shortened by 8 bases and J by 5 bases, with 7 bases between the two germline ends. From germline, CDR1 is ENHRY and CDR2 SYGVKD. The CDR3 covers 11 residues. The CDR3 sequence: CAIGTDNEQFF. As DNA, the CDR3 is TGTGCCATCGGGACCGACAATGAGCAGTTCTTC.

The genes are TRBV9 and TRBJ1-5; D gene uncertain. The CDR3 loop spans 10 amino acids. V shed 6 bases and J shed 11 bases, with 9 bases lying between them. CDR1 and CDR2 from the germline V gene are SGDLS and YYNGEE. CDR3 amino acids: CASILGTQHF. The CDR3 DNA is TGTGCCAGCATACTTGGGACCCAGCATTTT.

The V call is TRBV9, the J call TRBJ1-1; D is unresolved. The CDR3 runs 14 residues. Trimming removed 0 bases from V and 4 bases from J, with 10 bases in between. From germline, CDR1 is SGDLS and CDR2 YYNGEE. The CDR3 reads CASSVGSVGTEAFF. For the CDR3, the DNA is TGTGCCAGCAGCGTAGGTTCTGTGGGCACTGAAGCTTTCTTT.

The genes are TRBV10-1 and TRBJ2-7; tentatively, D is TRBD1 or TRBD2 (5 bases each). Per germline, CDR1 WNHNN and CDR2 SYGVQD (reference sequence). The CDR3 is 13 residues long. Trimming took 7 bases from V and 3 from J, leaving 13 bases between them. The DNA for the CDR3 is TGCGCCAGCATCCCGACAGCGGACTACGAGCAGTACTTC. Its protein product is CASIPTADYEQYF.

As to this clone: This sample includes further DNA sequences coding for the same CDR3. The chain recombines TRBV7-9 with TRBJ2-2; the match to TRBD2 covers 9 bases. The germline V gene has CDR1 SEHNR and CDR2 FQNEAQ (reference sequence). The junction had 11 bases not matched to a gene; V was cut back by 5 bases and J by 1 base. This CDR3 comprises 18 residues. Here the CDR3 DNA reads TGTGCCAGCAGCCTCGTCGGGGCGGGAGGGGGGAACACCGGGGAGCTGTTTTTT. Protein sequence: CASSLVGAGGGNTGELFF.

CDR3 DNA sequence: TGCGCCAGCAGCCAAGACCCCGGGGAAACCTATGGCTACACCTTC. Its translation is CASSQDPGETYGYTF. The chain couples TRBV4-1 to TRBJ1-2, with no clear D. Trimming shortened V by 0 bases and J by 4 bases, and 12 bases separated the two germline ends. The CDR3 runs 15 residues. Germline assignment: CDR1 MGHRA and CDR2 YSYEKL.

The chain recombines TRBV29-1 with TRBJ2-5, with 11 bases aligning to TRBD2. Germline V gene lookup returns CDR1 SQVTM and CDR2 ANQGSEA. The ends lost 7 bases at V and 5 bases at J; junction bases unmatched: 6. CDR3 length: 13 amino acids. DNA of the CDR3: TGCAGCGGGCTAGCGGGAGGTGGGGAGACCCAGTACTTC. Amino acid sequence: CSGLAGGGETQYF.

The chain employs TRBV14 and TRBJ1-1, with D possibly matching TRBD1 (5 bases). Trimming took off 4 bases at V and 6 bases at J, with 15 bases between the two ends. The CDR3 has 14 residues. Germline assignment: CDR1 SGHDN and CDR2 FVKESK. The CDR3 loop reads CASSLSLVGAEAFF. CDR3 in DNA: TGTGCCAGCAGCCTTAGCCTTGTGGGGGCTGAAGCTTTCTTT.

The V and J genes are TRBV19 and TRBJ2-7; D may be TRBD1 (6 bases). This CDR3 comprises 13 residues. V was clipped by 7 bases and J by 3 bases, with 13 bases between them. The germline gives CDR1 LNHDA, CDR2 SQIVND (reference sequence). The CDR3 region is CASNAGVGYEQYF. The DNA for the CDR3 is TGTGCCAGTAACGCAGGGGTGGGCTACGAGCAGTACTTC.

The chain employs TRBV7-9 and TRBJ1-2; D is ambiguous. The germline CDR1 and CDR2 sequences are SEHNR and FQNEAQ (reference sequence). V was cut by 4 bases and J by 4 bases, with 10 bases left in between. The CDR3 spans 13 residues. The CDR3 spells CASSSGRGYGYTF. CDR3 in DNA: TGTGCCAGCAGCTCCGGACGGGGCTATGGCTACACCTTC.

The chain is built from TRBV6-6 and TRBJ1-2; D call uncertain. The V gene lost 0 bases and the J gene lost 8 bases, with 10 bases spanning the gap. The CDR3 contains 13 residues. The germline CDR1 and CDR2 sequences are MNHNY and SVGAGI (reference sequence). Here the CDR3 DNA reads TGTGCCAGCAGTTACTCGGAAGTCGAGGGCTACACCTTC. Amino acids: CASSYSEVEGYTF.

The chain carries TRBV7-9 and TRBJ2-3; D gene uncertain. V was pared by 3 bases and J by 6 bases, with 4 bases between. From germline, CDR1 is SEHNR and CDR2 FQNEAQ (reference sequence). CDR3 length equals 11 residues. Written as DNA, the CDR3 is TGTGCCAGCAGCTTTGACGATACGCAGTATTTT. Translation: CASSFDDTQYF.

This CDR3 reads CASNSGTSGIRTDTQYF. CDR3 nucleotides: TGTGCCAGTAACTCCGGGACTAGCGGGATACGCACAGATACGCAGTATTTT. The chain joins TRBV19 to TRBJ2-3, with 13 bases that match TRBD2. The CDR3 is 17 residues long. Trimming removed 7 bases from V and 1 base from J; junction bases left unmatched: 8. CDR1 and CDR2 (germline): LNHDA, SQIVND (reference sequence).

This clone occurred a few times. This sequence joins TRBV6-5 and TRBJ2-5; D may be TRBD1 (7 bases). CDR1 MNHEY and CDR2 SVGAGI come from the germline V gene. Trimming removed 4 bases from V and 2 bases from J, with 14 bases in between. The CDR3 totals 15 residues. In nucleotides, the CDR3 is TGTGCCAGCAGTTCTCCGGCAGGGGGGCAAGAGACCCAGTACTTC. It specifies CASSSPAGGQETQYF.

This sequence joins TRBV6-5 and TRBJ2-1, with 13 bases that match TRBD2. The CDR3 length is 15 residues. Germline-derived CDR1 and CDR2 are MNHEY and SVGAGI. After removal of 4 bases from V and 9 bases from J, the junction contained 6 bases not matched to a gene. The CDR3 loop is CASSSLTSGRGEQFF. The CDR3 coding sequence is TGTGCCAGCAGTTCCCTTACTAGCGGGAGGGGTGAGCAGTTCTTC.

This chain uses TRBV28 with TRBJ2-1; D perhaps matches TRBD2 (6 bases). The CDR3 loop spans 15 amino acids. V lost 9 bases to trimming and J lost 7 bases, with 22 bases between them. CDR1 and CDR2 (germline): MDHEN, SYDVKM. The CDR3 protein is CASFGSGVGDNEQFF. DNA for the CDR3: TGTGCCAGTTTCGGATCGGGAGTAGGGGATAATGAGCAGTTCTTC. Looking up the rest from reference TRBV28 and TRBJ2-1 gives the full variable domain: DVKVTQSSRYLVKRTGEKVFLECVQDMDHENMFWYRQDPGLGLRLIYFSYDVKMKEKGDIPEGYSVSREKKERFSLILESASTNQTSMYLCASFGSGVGDNEQFFGPGTRLTVL.